These 28 T cell receptor beta chains came from one sample sequenced in a study of blood T cell repertoires in COVID-19. Using immunoSEQ multiplex PCR, the repertoire was profiled, and TCRdb retains in-frame clones only, with some absent. The sample records roughly 390,000 clones, about 90% being singletons. The sequenced sample consisted of peripheral blood. Source of these receptors: a woman aged 25 to 45 with COVID-19, enrolled during active disease.

This chain joins TRBV12-3 or TRBV12-4 and TRBJ2-7, with TRBD2 as a possible D gene (5 bases). The CDR3 is 13 amino acids. The V end lost 2 bases, the J end lost 3 bases, and 8 bases lay between the germline ends. The CDR3 here is CASSLIRGYEQYF. CDR3 coding DNA: TGTGCCAGCAGTTTAATCCGGGGCTACGAGCAGTACTTC.

V and J are TRBV3-1 (or the pseudogene TRBV3-2) and TRBJ1-2; possible D gene TRBD1, 6 bases. V lost 4 bases to trimming and J lost 8 bases, with 17 bases between them. The CDR3 consists of 14 residues. Germline CDR1 and CDR2: LGHDT and YNNKEL (reference sequence). The CDR3 sequence: CASSPRLYRDGYTF. DNA for the CDR3: TGTGCCAGCAGCCCTAGACTTTACAGGGACGGCTACACCTTC.

This clone was detected once. The chain combines TRBV4-1 with TRBJ2-7; D unclear. The V end was cut by 0 bases, the J end by 3 bases, with 6 bases between. CDR3 length equals 13 residues. Germline V gene sequence: CDR1 MGHRA, CDR2 YSYEKL. The chain's CDR3 is CASSQESGYEQYF. CDR3 DNA: TGCGCCAGCAGCCAAGAGAGTGGCTACGAGCAGTACTTC.

V usage is TRBV12-3 or TRBV12-4 and J usage is TRBJ2-2; D is possibly TRBD2 (5 bases). CDR3 length: 13 amino acids. The V end was cut by 4 bases, the J end by 6 bases, with 9 bases between. CDR3 nucleotides: TGTGCCAGCAGTTACGGGGTTGCCGGGGAGCTGTTTTTT. This encodes CASSYGVAGELFF.

The chain carries TRBV5-6 and TRBJ2-1; 9 bases match TRBD2. CDR1 and CDR2 (germline): SGHDT, YYEEEE. Trimming at V came to 0 bases and at J to 3 bases, leaving 4 bases not matched to a gene. The CDR3 has 16 amino acids. CDR3 residues: CASSLGSGSFYNEQFF. Written as DNA, the CDR3 is TGTGCCAGCAGCTTGGGTAGCGGGAGTTTCTACAATGAGCAGTTCTTC.

The chain uses TRBV4-1 and TRBJ2-1; 9 positions match TRBD2. The CDR3 consists of 16 residues. Germline loops: CDR1 MGHRA, CDR2 YSYEKL. J lost 10 bases, V lost 0 bases, and 10 bases had no gene match. The CDR3 DNA reads as TGCGCCAGCAGCCAAGATCGAGCGGGAGGAGGAAGAGAGCAGTTCTTC. This encodes CASSQDRAGGGREQFF.

This clone has more than one count but fewer than ten. The chain recombines TRBV15 with TRBJ1-2, with a weak D call TRBD1 (6 bases). Trimming shortened V by 5 bases and J by 3 bases, and 10 bases separated the two germline ends. This CDR3 is 13 amino acids long. Germline V gene sequence: CDR1 LNHNV, CDR2 YYDKDF (reference sequence). CDR3 residues: CATSRGGDYGYTF. CDR3 nucleotide sequence: TGTGCCACCAGCCGAGGGGGAGACTATGGCTACACCTTC.

This clone was recorded once. This rearrangement joins TRBV18 to TRBJ1-2; 8 bases align to TRBD1. Looked up from germline, CDR1 is KGHSH and CDR2 is LQKENI. After removal of 3 bases from V and 5 bases from J, the junction contained 8 bases not matched to a gene. The CDR3 covers 15 residues. The CDR3 protein is CASSPSGQGNYGYTF. The CDR3 DNA is TGTGCCAGCTCACCGTCAGGACAGGGAAATTATGGCTACACCTTC. Together with reference TRBV18 and TRBJ1-2, the CDR3 gives the full variable domain: NAGVMQNPRHLVRRRGQEARLRCSPMKGHSHVYWYRQLPEEGLKFMVYLQKENIIDESGMPKERFSAEFPKEGPSILRIQQVVRGDSAAYFCASSPSGQGNYGYTFGSGTRLTVV.

Only a few counts were recorded for this clone. V usage is TRBV7-9 and J usage is TRBJ2-2, with 12 bases matching TRBD2. From germline, CDR1 is SEHNR and CDR2 FQNEAQ (reference sequence). Germline trimming cut 4 bases from V and 5 bases from J; bases unmatched to any gene: 8. The CDR3 length is 17 residues. CDR3 sequence reads: CASSSILAGGPTGELFF. The CDR3 nucleotides read TGTGCCAGCAGCTCGATCCTAGCGGGAGGGCCAACCGGGGAGCTGTTTTTT.

The V gene is TRBV27, the J gene TRBJ1-2; 7 bases are shared with TRBD1. The CDR3 consists of 15 residues. V was clipped by 0 bases and J by 3 bases; unmatched bases: 4. Germline V gene sequence: CDR1 MNHEY, CDR2 SMNVEV (reference sequence). The CDR3 is CASSLSLTGYYGYTF. The CDR3 bases are TGTGCCAGCAGTTTATCGCTGACAGGGTACTATGGCTACACCTTC.

As concerns this clone: The same CDR3 also results from other DNA sequences found in this sample. V gene TRBV30 combines with J gene TRBJ2-7; no definite D call. Trimming pared 2 bases from V and 0 bases from J, leaving 5 bases between. Germline loops: CDR1 GTSNPN, CDR2 SVGIG (reference sequence). The length of the CDR3 is 12 residues. CDR3 DNA sequence: TGTGCCTGGAGTAGTAGCTCCTACGAGCAGTACTTC. Encoded protein: CAWSSSSYEQYF.

The chain combines TRBV11-3 with TRBJ2-3; TRBD2 agrees at 8 bases. V shed 5 bases and J 4 bases; nucleotides not matched to a gene: 2. This CDR3 is built from 13 residues. Germline V gives CDR1 SGHNT, CDR2 YENEEA. The CDR3 region is CASSPLAADTQYF. DNA of the CDR3: TGTGCCAGCAGCCCACTAGCGGCAGATACGCAGTATTTT.

The rearrangement links TRBV19 to TRBJ2-7, with D possibly being TRBD1 (6 bases). This CDR3 comprises 13 residues. V was pared by 3 bases and J by 5 bases, with 11 bases between. Per germline, CDR1 LNHDA and CDR2 SQIVND (reference sequence). The CDR3 bases are TGTGCCAGTAGTATGACAGGTGGGGACGAGCAGTACTTC. Protein sequence: CASSMTGGDEQYF.

The V gene is TRBV11-2, the J gene TRBJ2-7; 8 bases align to TRBD1. Germline assignment: CDR1 SGHAT and CDR2 FQNNGV. The CDR3 length is 15 residues. The V gene end was trimmed by 1 base and the J gene end by 5 bases; junction bases not matched to a gene: 7. This CDR3 is CASSLVWTGIDEQYF. DNA for the CDR3: TGTGCCAGCAGCTTAGTTTGGACAGGGATCGACGAGCAGTACTTC.

This clone was counted between two and nine times. This sequence joins TRBV6-2 or TRBV6-3 and TRBJ1-2; D is uncertain. V was clipped by 2 bases and J by 0 bases, with 7 bases between them. Germline lookup yields CDR1 MNHEY and CDR2 SVGEGT. This CDR3 has 14 residues. The CDR3 spells CASSYRAANYGYTF. In DNA, the CDR3 is TGTGCCAGCAGTTACCGAGCGGCTAACTATGGCTACACCTTC.

The genes are TRBV14 and TRBJ2-6; a weak D match, TRBD2 (5 bases). The ends were cut back, 1 base at V and 4 bases at J, with 14 bases in the middle. Germline-derived CDR1 and CDR2 are SGHDN and FVKESK. The CDR3 is 17 amino acids. The DNA of the CDR3 is TGTGCCAGCAGCCAAGTCTTTGCGAGGGCCGGGGCCAACGTCCTGACTTTC. Translation gives CASSQVFARAGANVLTF.

V is TRBV4-1 and J is TRBJ2-7, with TRBD1 matching over 9 bases. Unmatched junction bases numbered 8, after V lost 2 bases and J lost 3 bases. Per germline, CDR1 MGHRA and CDR2 YSYEKL. The length of the CDR3 is 16 residues. CDR3 sequence: CASSQNRGQGVYEQYF. CDR3 bases: TGCGCCAGCAGCCAAAACAGGGGACAGGGCGTCTACGAGCAGTACTTC.

The V gene is TRBV30, the J gene TRBJ2-1, with 9 bases identical to TRBD2. The J segment lost 8 bases and the V segment lost 8 bases, leaving 13 bases of the junction unmatched. The germline V gene encodes CDR1 GTSNPN and CDR2 SVGIG (reference sequence). The CDR3 totals 14 residues. The CDR3 loop is CALTLAGSSDEQFF. The CDR3 bases are TGTGCCCTAACCCTAGCGGGAAGTAGTGATGAGCAGTTCTTC.

V is TRBV20-1 and J is TRBJ1-2, with D perhaps matching TRBD1 (6 bases). The CDR3 runs 13 residues. V was pared by 3 bases and J by 7 bases, with 15 bases between. Germline V CDR1 and CDR2: DFQATT, SNEGSKA (reference sequence). In DNA form, the CDR3 reads TGCAGTGCTAGTATCAGGGGATTATTTGGCTACACCTTC. This translates into CSASIRGLFGYTF.

V and J are TRBV25-1 and TRBJ2-7; 8 bases align to TRBD1. The germline CDR1 and CDR2 sequences are MGHDK and SYGVNS. Trimming cost V 8 bases and J 7 bases; bases outside gene matches: 7. The CDR3 totals 12 residues. The CDR3 nucleotides read TGTGCCAGCGGGACAGGCAGCGGGGAGCAGTACTTC. Its protein product is CASGTGSGEQYF.

The chain is built from TRBV7-3 and TRBJ2-7; 11 nucleotides line up with TRBD2. The CDR3 is made up of 17 amino acids. Germline CDR1 reads SGHTA; CDR2 reads FQGTGA. V was pared by 4 bases and J by 0 bases, with 8 bases of the junction left unmatched. CDR3 bases: TGTGCCAGCAGCTCCTGGCTAGCGGGGGGAAGCTCCTACGAGCAGTACTTC. Its translation is CASSSWLAGGSSYEQYF.

V usage is TRBV25-1 and J usage is TRBJ2-7; 9 bases align to TRBD1. CDR3 length: 15 residues. In germline, CDR1 is MGHDK, CDR2 SYGVNS. V shed 7 bases, J shed 7 bases, and the junction held 14 bases outside the gene matches. Written as DNA, the CDR3 is TGTGCCAGCACGAGGGGGGACAGGGCCTCGGGGGAGCAGTACTTC. Translating gives CASTRGDRASGEQYF.

This clone appeared a few times. The CDR3 spells CASSGGGRINEQFF. The DNA of the CDR3 is TGTGCCAGCAGCGGTGGCGGGAGGATCAATGAGCAGTTCTTC. The chain uses TRBV6-6 and TRBJ2-1; 8 positions agree with TRBD2. Germline lookup yields CDR1 MNHNY and CDR2 SVGAGI (reference sequence). CDR3 length: 14 amino acids. With V trimmed by 6 bases and J by 6 bases, 7 bases remained unmatched.

The rearrangement links TRBV12-3 or TRBV12-4 to TRBJ1-5; D gene ambiguous. V lost 3 bases to trimming and J lost 2 bases, with 5 bases between them. The length of the CDR3 is 13 residues. CDR3 DNA: TGTGCCAGCAGTTTCGGGGGCAATCAGCCCCAGCATTTT. Translated, it gives CASSFGGNQPQHF.

The CDR3 region has the DNA TGTGCCAGCAGCTCTTCGAGCACCCAGGGGGCTGGGAACGAGCAGTACTTC. Protein product: CASSSSSTQGAGNEQYF. The rearrangement links TRBV13 to TRBJ2-7; 8 bases map to TRBD1. The J segment lost 5 bases and the V segment lost 4 bases, leaving 16 bases of the junction unmatched. Per the germline V gene, CDR1 is PRHDT and CDR2 is FYEKMQ (reference sequence). The CDR3 length is 17 residues.

This clone has a handful of counts. This rearrangement joins TRBV7-3 to TRBJ1-1, with no clear D. Trimming cost V 1 base and J 1 base, with 7 bases left between them. The CDR3 extends over 14 amino acids. Germline lookup yields CDR1 SGHTA and CDR2 FQGTGA. The chain's CDR3 is CASSLSGPNTEAFF. The CDR3 nucleotides read TGTGCCAGCAGCTTAAGCGGCCCGAACACTGAAGCTTTCTTT. Full variable domain (remainder filled in from reference TRBV7-3 and TRBJ1-1): GAGVSQTPSNKVTEKGKYVELRCDPISGHTALYWYRQSLGQGPEFLIYFQGTGAADDSGLPNDRFFAVRPEGSVSTLKIQRTERGDSAVYLCASSLSGPNTEAFFGQGTRLTVV.

This clone appeared a single time. The V gene is TRBV6-2 or TRBV6-3, the J gene TRBJ2-7; D possibly corresponds to TRBD2 (5 bases). Germline lookup yields CDR1 MNHEY and CDR2 SVGEGT. CDR3 length equals 15 residues. V shed 5 bases and J shed 1 base, with 15 bases lying between them. CDR3 DNA: TGTGCCAGCAGTACACCCCGGGGTGTGTCCTACGAGCAGTACTTC. Translated: CASSTPRGVSYEQYF.

CDR3 loop: CASSTDGQGNTEAFF. CDR3 nucleotide sequence: TGCGCCAGCAGCACCGATGGACAGGGGAACACTGAAGCTTTCTTT. The chain has TRBV5-1 and TRBJ1-1; 8 nucleotides agree with TRBD1. The V and J ends lost 4 bases and 1 base, in that order; junction bases with no gene match: 6. This CDR3 comprises 15 residues. CDR1 SGHRS and CDR2 YFSETQ come from the germline V gene.